This paragraph reports one TCR beta chain. The data derive from a study of T cell changes during pregnancy in multiple sclerosis. Germline assignment: CDR1 SGHAT and CDR2 FQNNGV. Trimming left V 0 bases short and J 5 bases short, with 13 bases between. The CDR3 sequence is 16 residues long. Clones were sequenced by immunoSEQ multiplex PCR, and TCRdb holds only the in-frame ones, with some missing. Among more than 35,000 clones listed, more than 70% were seen once. The rearrangement joins TRBV11-2 to TRBJ2-2, with D maybe TRBD2 (6 bases). The sequences come from CD4+ T cells from peripheral blood mononuclear cells, collected after pregnancy. This clonotype was sampled from a female donor in good health, enrolled as a control in a pregnancy study. CDR3 sequence (DNA): TGTGCCAGCAGCTTAGAGCCAGCGGGCCCTACCGGGGAGCTGTTTTTT. Translating it yields CASSLEPAGPTGELFF.